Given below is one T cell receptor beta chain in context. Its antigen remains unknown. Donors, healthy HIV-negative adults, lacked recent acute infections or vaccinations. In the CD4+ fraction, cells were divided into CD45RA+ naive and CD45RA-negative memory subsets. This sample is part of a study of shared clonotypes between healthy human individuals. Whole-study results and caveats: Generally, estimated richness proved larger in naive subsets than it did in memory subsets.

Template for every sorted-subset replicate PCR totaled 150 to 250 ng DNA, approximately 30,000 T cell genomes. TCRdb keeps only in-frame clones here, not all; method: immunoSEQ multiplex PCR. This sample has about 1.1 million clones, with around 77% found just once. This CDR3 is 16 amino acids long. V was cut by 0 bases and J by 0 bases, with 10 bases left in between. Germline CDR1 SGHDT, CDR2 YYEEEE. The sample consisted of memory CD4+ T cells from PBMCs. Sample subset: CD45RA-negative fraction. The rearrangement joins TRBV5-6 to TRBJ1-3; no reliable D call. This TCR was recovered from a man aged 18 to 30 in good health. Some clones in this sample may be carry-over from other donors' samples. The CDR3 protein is CASSLEARSSGNTIYF. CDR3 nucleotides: TGTGCCAGCAGCTTGGAGGCCAGGAGCTCTGGAAACACCATATATTTT. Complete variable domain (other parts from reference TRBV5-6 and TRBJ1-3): DAGVTQSPTHLIKTRGQQVTLRCSPKSGHDTVSWYQQALGQGPQFIFQYYEEEERQRGNFPDRFSGHQFPNYSSELNVNALLLGDSALYLCASSLEARSSGNTIYFGEGSWLTVV.